This T cell receptor (beta chain) is drawn from a study of cytomegalovirus exposure and HLA in healthy donors (dated by TCRdb to about 2017). A note on the overall study: An earlier analysis of several hundred of the donors reported approximately 290 Gb of sequence data and 117 million unique TCR beta sequences from 150 million to 200 million T cells. About 310 gigabases of sequencing data and approximately 85 million unique TCR sequences were included in an early release covering about 620 HLA-typed donors. Of the roughly 390 genotyped donors, over 80% were placed in the genetic ancestry cluster associated with self-reported Caucasian donors. The aim of the study was to test whether cataloging public T cell receptors could identify signatures of past pathogen exposure. The T cell repertoires of under 750 subjects were profiled by immunosequencing and related to cytomegalovirus serostatus. Along with the roughly 670-subject first cohort, a separate validation cohort of roughly 110 different subjects was used. High-throughput TCR immunosequencing, statistical association of individual TCRs with disease status, and machine learning were combined to predict cytomegalovirus infection status. To study patterns of TCR occurrence, a later analysis re-analyzed previously published TCR beta repertoires from around 700 donors and added high-resolution HLA genotyping. Rather than using new phenotypic data, the later analysis identified candidate immune exposures from TCR beta sequences and from how often those sequences occurred across donors. In an earlier analysis of around 540 of the donors, high-throughput TCR beta sequencing was used to judge whether each TCR beta V gene segment behaved as functional or pseudogenic. Donor age, sex, ethnicity and CMV serostatus were compiled together with the repertoire data. A later genetic analysis took genome-wide SNP genotypes for about three fifths of the 666 donors and used that subset as a discovery cohort. Every repertoire in the discovery cohort had been generated on one and the same sequencing platform. Both class I and class II loci were covered by HLA typing, at four-digit resolution. The number of donors typed differed by locus, with about 629-630 for A, B, C, DRB1 and DQB1, around 500 for DQA1, 606 for DPA1, and over 400 for DPB1. Several DR-DQ haplotypes were handled as single units for association and clustering because linkage in the cohort was strong. Across approximately 420 genotyped donors of the cohort, an average of roughly 230,000 unique TCR beta nucleotide sequences per donor were sequenced, and roughly 18% of those sequences were non-productive.

The CDR3 covers 14 residues, taking in both the cysteine and the phenylalanine. The retained sequence is limited to the CDR3, 42 bases, with the frame set at the first base. CDR1 and CDR2 (SGHTA, FQGNSA) derive from the germline V gene. Clipping removes 7 bases from V and 5 bases from J, with 8 as the unmatched junction base count. The cohort comprised some 700 healthy bone marrow donors. All cohort members were sampled while nominally healthy, although unrecorded immune exposures were likely present. The donor was CMV seronegative and was included in the group of 352 seronegative cohort members. Every donor gave a peripheral blood sample, and the peripheral blood mononuclear cells from that sample were used for TCR beta sequencing. Genomic DNA extraction from the blood cell samples was performed with the Qiagen DNeasy Blood Extraction Kit. With regard to this clone: No antigen is known for it. Per-base quality was not reported, and no clone a single base away is much larger than it.

Libraries were prepared through the immunoSEQ multiplex PCR assay. A mixture of 60 forward primers for TCR Vbeta segments and 13 reverse primers for TCR Jbeta segments was used in the multiplex PCR. The CDR3 region of rearranged TCR beta genes was amplified from genomic DNA by a multiplex PCR assay. The Illumina HiSeq System was used to sequence the amplified TCR beta libraries as 87-base-pair reads. In the source study's methods: A later analysis counted tens of millions of unique TCR beta chains across the 666 repertoires, and 9.5 million to 11 million of these chains were shared by at least two donors. A nearest-neighbor algorithm error-corrected the raw reads and collapsed the reads into unique sequences, merging closely related sequences to remove PCR and sequencing errors. To assign V, D and J gene segments, CDR3 sequences were aligned to IMGT reference sequences. For a sequence to be retained, at least a six-nucleotide match to both a V gene segment and a J gene segment was required. Rearrangements were called productive when the CDR3 lacked stop codons and stayed in frame with V and J; all others were non-productive. CDR3 was defined by IMGT convention, running from the second conserved V-encoded cysteine to the conserved J-encoded phenylalanine. The earlier analysis of about 610 of the donors excluded sequences that lacked an unambiguous match to a single V gene segment. An earlier analysis of a few hundred of the donors called V segments functional above 56.7% productive rearrangements and segregating when the between-donor standard deviation exceeded 5%. To diagnose cytomegalovirus status from the catalog of TCR beta chain sequences, a statistical classification framework was built. A later analysis assigned V and J genes by comparing TCR nucleotide sequences with IMGT/GENE-DB human TR gene sequences. Using the TCRdist pipeline, a later analysis assigned CDR3 sequences along with most-parsimonious VDJ recombination scenarios. In a later analysis, each TCR beta chain was defined by its CDR3 amino acid sequence together with its V-gene family, and reads without a unique V-gene family were excluded. To address suspected cross-contamination and a sequencing artifact, a later analysis removed a few hundred highly shared, low-generation-probability nucleotide sequences. A later analysis calculated a clonal expansion index for each public chain from normalized within-repertoire ranks of inferred template counts. In a later analysis, generation probabilities were computed using a VDJ recombination model fitted to out-of-frame rearrangements, and the results were checked against IGoR. In a later analysis, hypergeometric tests were used to score TCR-TCR, TCR-HLA and TCR-CMV co-occurrence, with a repertoire-size bias correction applied to TCR pairs. In a later analysis, false discovery rates were estimated by permuting HLA or CMV assignments 20 times. In a later analysis, co-occurring TCRs were grouped using DBSCAN, and TCRdist sequence similarity was added for clustering within HLA-allele-positive subsets. Co-occurrence clustering excluded repertoires with fewer than 30,000 or more than 120,000 public chains, plus five with anomalous nucleotide sharing. Drawn from immuneACCESS, this table holds only the in-frame rearrangements with V and J called that TCRdb kept. Clones are partly lost; checked studies trace under half to an unresolved V gene and leave the rest unexplained. The V and J calls and clone size are taken from that table; D and trimming were inferred from the DNA. The sample table holds some 200,000 clones, of which roughly 80% were seen once. The top ten hold less than 4.5% of the sample.

The paper's findings and limits, for the study overall: According to a later genetic analysis, donors in an Asian-associated ancestry cluster had fewer N-insertions in productive TCRs than the approximately 630-donor mean. The classifier was reported to diagnose cytomegalovirus status with high specificity and sensitivity in both the original cohort and the validation cohort. Strong co-occurrence of HLA alleles, especially DR and DQ, made assigning TCR associations to individual alleles difficult. A later analysis reported that several top co-occurrence clusters appeared linked to parvovirus B19, influenza, CMV and Epstein-Barr virus. Compared with equally common non-associated chains, HLA-associated TCR beta chains in a later analysis were more clonally expanded and had lower generation probabilities. In a later genetic analysis, a missense DCLRE1C variant was associated with V-gene and J-gene trimming of TCR beta chains, and the association was replicated in an independent cohort. Because HLA typing was unavailable for some donors at each locus, only the typed subset was used in association tests. A cluster of highly shared sequence variants was judged likely to be a technical artifact of the sequencing pipeline. A later analysis found that most CMV-associated TCR beta chains appeared HLA-restricted, with HLA associations seemingly driven largely by CMV exposure. In vitro tests confirmed that a few of the cytomegalovirus-associated TCR beta chains recognize cytomegalovirus antigens. Because counts were too low, about 18 rarely observed V segments, including chromosome 9 orphons, were excluded from the earlier analysis of 500 to 700 of the donors. Linkage disequilibrium might explain the correlated functional status among segregating V segments, but an unknown experimental factor could not be ruled out. The presence/absence analyses assumed that sequencing depth was roughly uniform across donors, and that assumption may not be true. In an earlier analysis of approximately 590 of the donors, most TCR beta V segments were observed in productive rearrangements about 90% or about 30% of the time, broadly matching IMGT annotations. For the cohort, immune exposure information was limited to CMV serostatus. It was suggested by the authors that the approach could potentially be generalized to other disease states and immunological phenotypes. Because the 87-base-pair reads could not distinguish some IMGT-functional V segments, including TRBV6-2 and TRBV6-3, those segments were excluded. At a false discovery rate of 0.05, a later analysis linked approximately 18,000 TCR beta sequences to specific HLA alleles. Most TCR sequences were seen in very few donors, while some public TCRs were found in many individuals. In this cohort, only TCR beta chains were sequenced, and detectable features were limited by the absence of alpha or paired-chain data. In a later analysis, the rate of TCR association differed among HLA loci, with DRB1 alleles having the most associated TCRs and HLA-C alleles having the fewest. A further reported finding was that TCR beta sequences accurately predicted the HLA-A and HLA-B alleles for most subjects in the first cohort. A total of fewer than 200 TCR beta chains were listed by the study as associated with cytomegalovirus.

Input material: PBMCs. This clonotype was obtained from a man aged 50 to 59 in good health and CMV-seronegative. The chain is made from TRBV7-2 and TRBJ2-5, with 9 bases aligning to TRBD1. The DNA reads as follows: TGTGCCAGCACCGGTCCTGGACAGGGGGAGACCCAGTACTTC. This encodes CASTGPGQGETQYF.